Shown below are 12 T cell receptor beta chains from a single sample sequenced in a study of T cell responses to AZD1222 COVID-19 vaccine. Sequencing was performed with immunoSEQ multiplex PCR; in TCRdb, only in-frame clones are kept and a portion is missing. The table records some 86,000 clones, approximately 80% of them present only once. Material: peripheral blood, obtained on day 0 of AZD1222 vaccination. These receptors all come from an adult in good health.

This chain connects TRBV7-9 to TRBJ2-5; the match to TRBD2 covers 11 bases. In germline, CDR1 is SEHNR, CDR2 FQNEAQ (reference sequence). The CDR3 consists of 16 residues. The ends lost 5 bases at V and 1 base at J; junction bases unmatched: 6. CDR3 protein: CASSANLAGGQETQYF. In DNA, the CDR3 is TGTGCCAGCAGCGCAAACCTAGCGGGGGGCCAAGAGACCCAGTACTTC.

This rearrangement joins TRBV11-3 to TRBJ2-5, with no clear D. CDR1 SGHNT and CDR2 YENEEA come from the germline V gene. The length of the CDR3 is 13 residues. V was clipped by 0 bases and J by 1 base, with 3 bases between them. This chain's CDR3 is CASSLESQETQYF. The DNA of the CDR3 is TGTGCCAGCAGCTTAGAAAGCCAAGAGACCCAGTACTTC.

V usage is TRBV7-2 and J usage is TRBJ1-4; 8 bases agree with TRBD1. The CDR3 length is 18 residues. J was trimmed by 3 bases and V by 4 bases; bases with no gene match: 13. The V gene's germline CDR1 is SGHTA and CDR2 FQGNSA. Here the CDR3 reads CASSSPDRANRANEKLFF. The CDR3 coding sequence is TGTGCCAGCAGCTCGCCGGACAGGGCGAATAGAGCTAATGAAAAACTGTTTTTT.

The J gene is TRBJ2-7, the V gene TRBV21-1; the table's D call, TRBD2, has no DNA check behind it. TRBV21-1 counts as a pseudogene. The CDR3 totals 16 residues. In DNA, the CDR3 is TGTGCCAGCAGCAAAGCCTGGAGCGGGAGCTCCTACGAGCAGTACTTC. This sequence encodes CASSKAWSGSSYEQYF.

The chain couples TRBV7-6 to TRBJ2-7; TRBD2 might be the D (6 bases). Trimming removed 1 base at V and 2 bases at J, with 18 bases between. The CDR3 runs to 17 residues. Germline V gene data show CDR1 as SGHVS and CDR2 as FNYEAQ. The CDR3 protein is CASSLGPSSGSTYEQYF. The DNA for the CDR3 is TGTGCCAGCAGCTTAGGCCCCTCCAGCGGGTCTACCTACGAGCAGTACTTC.

The genes are TRBV2 and TRBJ1-2; no clear D. V shed 2 bases and J shed 5 bases, with 6 bases lying between them. CDR1 and CDR2 from the germline V gene are SNHLY and FYNNEI. CDR3 length: 12 residues. The CDR3 coding sequence is TGTGCCAGCAGTGAACTGAAGTATGGCTACACCTTC. This sequence encodes CASSELKYGYTF.

The chain combines TRBV10-3 with TRBJ2-7; 8 positions agree with TRBD1. Germline CDR1 and CDR2: ENHRY and SYGVKD. This CDR3 is built from 14 residues. The V segment lost 2 bases and the J segment 4 bases; nucleotides outside the gene matches: 4. The CDR3 DNA follows: TGTGCCATCAGTGAGCCGGGACAGGCTTACGAGCAGTACTTC. This encodes CAISEPGQAYEQYF.

The genes are TRBV10-2 and TRBJ2-1; tentative D call: TRBD2 (5 bases). V shed 2 bases and J shed 5 bases, with 13 bases lying between them. CDR1 is WSHSY and CDR2 is SAAADI in the germline V gene. This CDR3 region has 15 residues. The CDR3 sequence: CASSENQRRNNEQFF. Here the CDR3 DNA reads TGCGCCAGCAGTGAGAATCAGAGGAGGAACAATGAGCAGTTCTTC.

This chain uses TRBV4-1 with TRBJ2-3, with D perhaps given as TRBD1 or TRBD2 (6 bases each). Trimming took off 1 base at V and 0 bases at J, with 14 bases between the two ends. Per germline, CDR1 MGHRA and CDR2 YSYEKL. This CDR3 is built from 17 residues. The chain's CDR3 is CASSQGGRGPSTDTQYF. The CDR3 bases are TGCGCCAGCAGCCAAGGAGGACGGGGGCCAAGCACAGATACGCAGTATTTT.

On this clone itself: This specimen includes other DNA sequences encoding the same CDR3. This rearrangement joins TRBV3-1 (or the pseudogene TRBV3-2) to TRBJ1-3, with TRBD1 as a possible D gene (5 bases). V lost 3 bases, J lost 5 bases, and 14 bases lay in between. Per the germline V gene, CDR1 is LGHDT and CDR2 is YNNKEL (reference sequence). The CDR3 has 15 residues. The chain's CDR3 is CASSHPGRRRNTIYF. CDR3 bases: TGTGCCAGCAGCCACCCGGGACGTAGGCGAAACACCATATATTTT.

The chain combines TRBV14 with TRBJ2-5; D may match TRBD1 or TRBD2 (5 bases each). The V gene lost 0 bases and the J gene lost 5 bases, with 16 bases spanning the gap. Germline assignment: CDR1 SGHDN and CDR2 FVKESK. The CDR3 contains 16 residues. As DNA, the CDR3 is TGTGCCAGCAGCCAAGATGTAAGCAGGGCGGGCGAGACCCAGTACTTC. It encodes CASSQDVSRAGETQYF.

The chain couples TRBV16 to TRBJ1-3; D gene ambiguous. The germline CDR1 and CDR2 sequences are KGHSY and FQNENV. Trimming cost V 2 bases and J 0 bases, with 11 bases left between them. This CDR3 is built from 16 residues. This CDR3 is CASSQGRTVSGNTIYF. CDR3 DNA sequence: TGTGCCAGCAGCCAAGGCCGCACAGTCTCTGGAAACACCATATATTTT.